This section outlines one TCR beta chain sequence together with its context. Its antigen is unidentified. These data are taken from a study of T cell responses to AZD1222 COVID-19 vaccine. Clones were sequenced by immunoSEQ multiplex PCR, and TCRdb holds only the in-frame ones, with some missing. This table has approximately 160,000 clones, about 87% appearing once. CDR1 SGHNT and CDR2 YENEEA come from the germline V gene. The CDR3 is made up of 15 amino acids. V was clipped by 5 bases and J by 2 bases, with 14 bases between them. Study outcomes and limitations: Among those given AZD1222, only 6 or 7 were seropositive at baseline. Spike-specific TCR breadth and depth were elevated following two AZD1222 doses. Along spike, vaccine-associated CD4 TCRs were found throughout, with dominance at 160-218 and 743-854. The study reported that nearly half of spike-specific TCRs target unmutated variant regions.

This specimen consisted of peripheral blood, obtained on day 0 of MenACWY control vaccination. J is TRBJ2-3 and V is TRBV11-3; D unresolved. The clonotype comes from an adult in good health. CDR3 DNA sequence: TGTGCCAGCAGCGGACCTCCGGGCTCCACAGATACGCAGTATTTT. It codes for CASSGPPGSTDTQYF.